This entry describes one T cell receptor beta chain. Measured with immunoSEQ multiplex PCR; TCRdb has only the in-frame clones, and not every one. The data contain 45,000 to 50,000 clones, about nine tenths of them singletons. This CDR3 region has 19 residues. With 4 bases clipped from V and 1 base from J, the junction kept 17 bases outside the gene matches. Germline values: CDR1 SGHRS, CDR2 YFSETQ. The sample originates from a study of PD-L1 blockade in urothelial cancer. Study overall: About 90% of the roughly 30 patients comprised males who had bladder-origin urothelial cancer. The researchers analyzed blood 3 weeks (second dose) and 6 weeks after treatment start.

The chain couples TRBV5-1 to TRBJ2-1, with 7 nucleotides matching TRBD2. The specimen comprised PBMCs, sampled around atezolizumab (anti-PD-L1) treatment. The sequence came from a man older than 75 with urothelial cancer. DNA of the CDR3: TGCGCCAGCAGCCTGCGACAAGGACTAGATCGGTTTTCCTACAATGAGCAGTTCTTC. Protein sequence: CASSLRQGLDRFSYNEQFF.